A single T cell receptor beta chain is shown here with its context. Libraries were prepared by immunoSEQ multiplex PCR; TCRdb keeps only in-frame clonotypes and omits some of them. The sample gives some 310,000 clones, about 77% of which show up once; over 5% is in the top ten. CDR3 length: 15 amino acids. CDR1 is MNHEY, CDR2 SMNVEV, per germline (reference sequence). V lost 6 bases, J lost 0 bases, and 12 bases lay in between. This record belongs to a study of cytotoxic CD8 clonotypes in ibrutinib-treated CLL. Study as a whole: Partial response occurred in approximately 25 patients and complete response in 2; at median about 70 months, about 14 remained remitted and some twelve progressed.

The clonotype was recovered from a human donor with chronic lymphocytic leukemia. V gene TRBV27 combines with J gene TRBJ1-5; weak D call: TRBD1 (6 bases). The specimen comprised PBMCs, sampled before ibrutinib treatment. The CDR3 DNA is TGTGCCAGCAGCAGGACAGTGAATAGCAATCAGCCCCAGCATTTT. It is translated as CASSRTVNSNQPQHF.